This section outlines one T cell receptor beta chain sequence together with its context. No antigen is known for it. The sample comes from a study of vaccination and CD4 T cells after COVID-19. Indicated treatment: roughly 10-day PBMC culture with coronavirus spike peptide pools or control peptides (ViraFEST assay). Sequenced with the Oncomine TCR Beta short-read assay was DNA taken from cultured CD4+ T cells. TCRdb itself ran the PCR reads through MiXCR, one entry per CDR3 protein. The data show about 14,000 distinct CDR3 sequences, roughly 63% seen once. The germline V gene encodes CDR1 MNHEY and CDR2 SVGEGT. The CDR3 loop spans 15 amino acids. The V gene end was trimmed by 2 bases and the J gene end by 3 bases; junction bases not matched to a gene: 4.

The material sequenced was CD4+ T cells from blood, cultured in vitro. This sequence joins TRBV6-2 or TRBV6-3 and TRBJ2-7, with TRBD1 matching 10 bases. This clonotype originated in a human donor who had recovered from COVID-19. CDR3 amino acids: CASSYRDRGLYEQYF. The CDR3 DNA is TGTGCCAGCAGTTACCGGGACAGGGGACTCTACGAGCAGTACTTC.